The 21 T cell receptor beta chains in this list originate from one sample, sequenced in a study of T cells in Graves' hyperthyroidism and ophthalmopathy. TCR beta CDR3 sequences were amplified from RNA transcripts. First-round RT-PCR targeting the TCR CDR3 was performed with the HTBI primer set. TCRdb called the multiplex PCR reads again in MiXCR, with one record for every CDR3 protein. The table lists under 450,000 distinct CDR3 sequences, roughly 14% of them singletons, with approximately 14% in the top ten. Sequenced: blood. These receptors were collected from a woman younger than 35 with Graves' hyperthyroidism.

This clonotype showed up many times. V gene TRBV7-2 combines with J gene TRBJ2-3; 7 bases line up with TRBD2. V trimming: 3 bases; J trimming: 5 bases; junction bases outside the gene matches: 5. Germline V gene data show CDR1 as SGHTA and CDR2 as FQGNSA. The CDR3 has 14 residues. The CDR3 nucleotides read TGTGCCAGCAGCTTGGGAGGGCCAATAGATACGCAGTATTTT. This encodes CASSLGGPIDTQYF. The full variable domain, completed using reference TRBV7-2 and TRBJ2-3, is GAGVSQSPSNKVTEKGKDVELRCDPISGHTALYWYRQSLGQGLEFLIYFQGNSAPDKSGLPSDRFSAERTGGSVSTLTIQRTQQEDSAVYLCASSLGGPIDTQYFGPGTRLTVL.

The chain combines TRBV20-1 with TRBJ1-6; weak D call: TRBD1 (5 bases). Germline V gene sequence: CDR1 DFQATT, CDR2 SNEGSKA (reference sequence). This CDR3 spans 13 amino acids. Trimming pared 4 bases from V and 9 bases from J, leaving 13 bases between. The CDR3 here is CSAIQGFSSPLHF. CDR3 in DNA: TGCAGTGCTATTCAGGGTTTTAGTTCACCCCTCCACTTT.

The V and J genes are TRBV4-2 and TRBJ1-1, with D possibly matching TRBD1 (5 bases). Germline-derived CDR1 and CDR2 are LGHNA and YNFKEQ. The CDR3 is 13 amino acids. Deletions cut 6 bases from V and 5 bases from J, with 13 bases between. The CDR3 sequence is CASRDSAGTEAFF. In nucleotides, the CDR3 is TGTGCCAGCAGAGACAGCGCCGGGACTGAAGCTTTCTTT.

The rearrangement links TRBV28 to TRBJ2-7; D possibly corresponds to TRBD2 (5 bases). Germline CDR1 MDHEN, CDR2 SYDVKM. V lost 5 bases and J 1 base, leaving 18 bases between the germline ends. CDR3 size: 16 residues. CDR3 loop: CASSHPVWSGSYEQYF. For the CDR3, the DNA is TGTGCCAGCAGTCACCCGGTTTGGTCGGGATCCTACGAGCAGTACTTC.

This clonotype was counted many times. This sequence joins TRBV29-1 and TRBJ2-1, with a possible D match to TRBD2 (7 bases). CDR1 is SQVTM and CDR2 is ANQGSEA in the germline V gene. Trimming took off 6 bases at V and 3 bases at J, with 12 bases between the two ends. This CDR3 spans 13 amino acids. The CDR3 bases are TGCAGCGTGTGCGGGGGCCACTACAATGAGCAGTTCTTC. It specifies CSVCGGHYNEQFF.

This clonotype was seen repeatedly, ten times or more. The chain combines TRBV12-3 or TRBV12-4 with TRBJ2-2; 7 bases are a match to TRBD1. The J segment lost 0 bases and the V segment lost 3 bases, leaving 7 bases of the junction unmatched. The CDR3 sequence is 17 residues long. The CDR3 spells CASSFNGQVTNTGELFF. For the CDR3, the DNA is TGTGCCAGCAGTTTCAACGGACAGGTCACGAACACCGGGGAGCTGTTTTTT.

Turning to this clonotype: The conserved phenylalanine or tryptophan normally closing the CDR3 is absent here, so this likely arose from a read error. The CDR3 protein is CASSISSFPDTQYL. The CDR3 DNA sequence: TGTGCCAGCAGCATCTCTAGCTTCCCAGATACGCAGTATCTT. This chain uses TRBV5-4 with TRBJ2-3; D perhaps matches TRBD2 (5 bases). V lost 4 bases, J lost 4 bases, and 13 bases lay in between. CDR1 is SGHNT, CDR2 YYREEE, per germline (reference sequence). The CDR3 sequence is 14 residues long.

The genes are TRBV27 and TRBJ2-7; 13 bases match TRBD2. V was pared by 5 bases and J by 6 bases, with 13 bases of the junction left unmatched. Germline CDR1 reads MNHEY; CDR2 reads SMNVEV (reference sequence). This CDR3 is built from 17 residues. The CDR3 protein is CASSRNGLAGVLIEQYF. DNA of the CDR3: TGTGCCAGCAGTCGAAACGGACTAGCGGGAGTTCTTATCGAGCAGTACTTC.

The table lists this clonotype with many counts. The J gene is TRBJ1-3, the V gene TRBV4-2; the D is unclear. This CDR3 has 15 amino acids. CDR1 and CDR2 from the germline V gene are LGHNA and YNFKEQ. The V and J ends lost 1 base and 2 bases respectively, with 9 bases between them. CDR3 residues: CASSQGEGTGNTIYF. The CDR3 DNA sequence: TGTGCCAGCAGCCAAGGCGAGGGAACTGGAAACACCATATATTTT.

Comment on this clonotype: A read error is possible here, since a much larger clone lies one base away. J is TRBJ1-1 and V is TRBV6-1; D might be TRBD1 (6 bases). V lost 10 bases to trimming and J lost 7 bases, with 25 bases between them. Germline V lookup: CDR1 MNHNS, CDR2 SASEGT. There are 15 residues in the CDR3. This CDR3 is CAIERVAGEESEAFF. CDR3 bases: TGTGCCATTGAGAGGGTGGCAGGGGAGGAGAGTGAAGCTTTCTTT.

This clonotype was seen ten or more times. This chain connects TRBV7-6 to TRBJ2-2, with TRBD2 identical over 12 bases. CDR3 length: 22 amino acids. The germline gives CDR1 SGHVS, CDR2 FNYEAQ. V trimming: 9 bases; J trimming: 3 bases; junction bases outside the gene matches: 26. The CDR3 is CASRSGTGIGLAGGPYTGELFF. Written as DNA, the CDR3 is TGTGCCAGTCGTTCCGGGACAGGGATCGGGCTAGCGGGAGGGCCTTACACCGGGGAGCTGTTTTTT.

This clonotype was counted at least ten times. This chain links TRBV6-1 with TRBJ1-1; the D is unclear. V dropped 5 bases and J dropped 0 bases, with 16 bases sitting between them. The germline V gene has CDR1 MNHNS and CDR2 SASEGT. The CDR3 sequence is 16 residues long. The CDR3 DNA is TGTGCCAGCAGTACCACCGCGGGTTTCATGAACACTGAAGCTTTCTTT. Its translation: CASSTTAGFMNTEAFF.

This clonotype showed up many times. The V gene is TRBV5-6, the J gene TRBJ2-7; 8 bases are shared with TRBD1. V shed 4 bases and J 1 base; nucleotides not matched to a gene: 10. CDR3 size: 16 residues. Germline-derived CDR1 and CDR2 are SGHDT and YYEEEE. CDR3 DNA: TGTGCCAGCAGCAATCAGGGGGCGCCCTCTTCCTACGAGCAGTACTTC. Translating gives CASSNQGAPSSYEQYF.

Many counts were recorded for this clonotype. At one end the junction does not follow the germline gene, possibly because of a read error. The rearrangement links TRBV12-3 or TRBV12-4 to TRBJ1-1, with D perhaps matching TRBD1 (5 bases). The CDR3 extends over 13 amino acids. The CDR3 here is CASSLAPIRDFIF. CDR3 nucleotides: TGTGCCAGCAGTTTAGCGCCGATCCGGGACTTCATCTTT.

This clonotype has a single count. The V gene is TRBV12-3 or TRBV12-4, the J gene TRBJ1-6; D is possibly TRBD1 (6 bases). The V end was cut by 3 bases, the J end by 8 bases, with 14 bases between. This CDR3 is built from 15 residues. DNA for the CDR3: TGTGCCAGCAGTTTGTGGGGGGCGGGAGATTCACCCCTCCACTTT. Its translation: CASSLWGAGDSPLHF.

The CDR3 coding sequence is TGCAGTGCCACCCTTTCGGGATTCCAAGAGACCCAGTACTTC. This encodes CSATLSGFQETQYF. The chain links TRBV20-1 to TRBJ2-5; weak D call: TRBD2 (5 bases). Per the germline V gene, CDR1 is DFQATT and CDR2 is SNEGSKA (reference sequence). The CDR3 is 14 amino acids. V was shortened by 6 bases and J by 1 base, with 15 bases between the two germline ends.

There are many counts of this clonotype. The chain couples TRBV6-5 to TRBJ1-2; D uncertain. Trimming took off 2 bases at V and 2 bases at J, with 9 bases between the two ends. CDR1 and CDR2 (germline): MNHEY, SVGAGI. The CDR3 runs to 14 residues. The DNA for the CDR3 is TGTGCCAGCAGTTACGTCGGCCAAAACTATGGCTACACCTTC. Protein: CASSYVGQNYGYTF.

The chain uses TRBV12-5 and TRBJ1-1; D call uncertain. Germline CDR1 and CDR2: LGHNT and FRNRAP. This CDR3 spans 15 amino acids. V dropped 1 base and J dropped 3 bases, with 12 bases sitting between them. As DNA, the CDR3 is TGTGCTAGTGGTTTGGGGGCAGGACGGTACACTGAAGCTTTCTTT. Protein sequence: CASGLGAGRYTEAFF.

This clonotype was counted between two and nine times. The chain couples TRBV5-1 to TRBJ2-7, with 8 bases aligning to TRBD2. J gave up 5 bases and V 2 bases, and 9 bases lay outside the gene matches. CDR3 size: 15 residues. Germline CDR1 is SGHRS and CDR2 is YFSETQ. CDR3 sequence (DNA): TGCGCCAGCAGCTTCGATGGCGGGGGGTTAGACGAGCAGTACTTC. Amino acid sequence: CASSFDGGGLDEQYF.

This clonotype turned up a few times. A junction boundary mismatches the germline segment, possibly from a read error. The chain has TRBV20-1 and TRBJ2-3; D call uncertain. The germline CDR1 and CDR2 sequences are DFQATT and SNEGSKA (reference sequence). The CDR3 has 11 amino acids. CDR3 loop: CSATVTDTQYF. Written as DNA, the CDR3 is TGCAGCGCTACTGTAACAGATACGCAGTATTTT.

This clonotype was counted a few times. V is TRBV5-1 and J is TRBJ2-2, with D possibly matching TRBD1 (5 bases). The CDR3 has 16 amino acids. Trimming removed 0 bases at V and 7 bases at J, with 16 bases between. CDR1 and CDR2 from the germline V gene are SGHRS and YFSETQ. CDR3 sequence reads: CASSLGLGQFVGELFF. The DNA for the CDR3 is TGCGCCAGCAGCTTGGGACTGGGGCAGTTTGTCGGGGAGCTGTTTTTT.